The source of this T cell receptor (beta chain) is a study of shared clonotypes between healthy human individuals. Across the whole study: Aged between 18 and 49, the donors were two women and three men. Study-wide findings and caveats: Only blood was sampled, and tissue TCR repertoires likely differ from blood ones. Memory subsets generally showed smaller estimated richness than naive subsets did.

Sequencing used immunoSEQ multiplex PCR; TCRdb keeps in-frame clones, though not all of them. The sample shows about 1.5 million clones, 95% to 99% of them seen only once. Among the donors, all were Caucasian adults who lived in Nashville, Tennessee. Regarding this clone: Its matching antigen is unknown.

Trimming left V 7 bases short and J 6 bases short, with 13 bases between. Germline V gene lookup returns CDR1 SQVTM and CDR2 ANQGSEA. CDR3 length: 12 residues. The rearrangement uses TRBV29-1 and TRBJ1-5; no reliable D call. This TCR was recovered from a young man in good health. Material for sequencing was naive CD4+ T cells sorted from blood. Documented subset: CD45RA+ positively selected. The CDR3 DNA reads TGCAGCGCCCGAGGGAACGGTCAGCCCCAGCATTTT. Translating gives CSARGNGQPQHF.